The 10 T cell receptor beta chains reported below all come from one sample, sequenced in a study of blood T cells in healthy people across ages. Using a J-beta primer mix together with a sample-barcoded 5' primer, a second PCR was run for about 6 to 11 cycles. Via MiXCR, TCRdb re-called the 5' RACE reads, giving one row per CDR3 protein. The data show 750,000 to 950,000 distinct CDR3 sequences, about 29% seen once. These same records also appear under a second study, on T cells of mothers and their children.

The material sequenced was blood. Receptors were obtained from a middle-aged woman in good health.

The V call is TRBV9, the J call TRBJ1-2, with D possibly matching TRBD1 (5 bases). The CDR3 runs to 13 residues. Germline CDR1 and CDR2: SGDLS and YYNGEE. With 0 bases removed from V and 4 bases from J, the gap between germline ends came to 7 bases. In nucleotides, the CDR3 is TGTGCCAGCAGCGTAGCAGGGTTCTATGGCTACACCTTC. Its translation is CASSVAGFYGYTF.

The chain is built from TRBV27 and TRBJ2-1; 9 bases are shared with TRBD1. Per germline, CDR1 MNHEY and CDR2 SMNVEV (reference sequence). The V and J ends lost 7 bases and 15 bases, in that order; junction bases with no gene match: 16. The CDR3 extends over 14 amino acids. The CDR3 spells CASMDTGGYNELFF. CDR3 nucleotide sequence: TGTGCCAGCATGGACACAGGGGGCTACAACGAGTTGTTCTTC.

This sequence joins TRBV7-2 and TRBJ2-7; 9 bases fit TRBD1. V dropped 5 bases and J dropped 5; count of bases not matched to a gene: 10. The CDR3 consists of 15 residues. The germline V gene encodes CDR1 SGHTA and CDR2 FQGNSA. This CDR3 is CASSKGVTGGNEQYF. The DNA for the CDR3 is TGTGCCAGCAGCAAAGGGGTGACAGGGGGGAACGAGCAGTACTTC.

This rearrangement joins TRBV20-1 to TRBJ2-3, with 11 nucleotides matching TRBD2. Germline V gene sequence: CDR1 DFQATT, CDR2 SNEGSKA (reference sequence). V shed 2 bases and J 4 bases; nucleotides not matched to a gene: 8. CDR3 length: 16 amino acids. The CDR3 bases are TGCAGTGCTAGATTTAGCGGGGGGGTCCCCCCAGATACGCAGTATTTT. This sequence encodes CSARFSGGVPPDTQYF.

This clonotype occurred many times. This chain connects TRBV12-3 or TRBV12-4 to TRBJ2-6, with a possible D match to TRBD2 (5 bases). CDR3 size: 14 residues. The V gene lost 3 bases and the J gene lost 8 bases, with 11 bases spanning the gap. CDR3: CASSFTSGTNVLTF. CDR3 bases: TGTGCCAGCAGTTTCACCTCGGGGACCAACGTCCTGACTTTC.

J is TRBJ1-2 and V is TRBV25-1; 8 positions match TRBD1. Germline-derived CDR1 and CDR2 are MGHDK and SYGVNS. The V gene end was trimmed by 0 bases and the J gene end by 1 base; junction bases not matched to a gene: 4. The CDR3 contains 16 residues. This CDR3 is CASSEYDRGGNYGYTF. The CDR3, as DNA: TGTGCCAGCAGTGAATATGACAGGGGAGGTAACTATGGCTACACCTTC.

This clonotype appeared once. In nucleotides, the CDR3 is TGTGCCACCCACGGACGGATCTCCTACGAGCAGTACTTC. It specifies CATHGRISYEQYF. The chain joins TRBV6-1 to TRBJ2-5; D remains ambiguous. The J call is doubtful: the DNA matches TRBJ2-7 better. The CDR3 has 13 residues. Looked up from germline, CDR1 is MNHNS and CDR2 is SASEGT.

The count of this clonotype is one. The chain is built from TRBV2 and TRBJ2-7; 7 bases fit TRBD2. The V gene's germline CDR1 is SNHLY and CDR2 FYNNEI. V shed 6 bases and J 3 bases; nucleotides not matched to a gene: 5. The CDR3 runs 13 residues. CDR3 DNA sequence: TGTGCCAGCAGCGGGGGGATTTTCTACGAGCAGTACTTC. This encodes CASSGGIFYEQYF.

This clonotype has just a few counts. The chain recombines TRBV7-8 with TRBJ2-7; D assignment may be TRBD1 or TRBD2 (5 bases each). This CDR3 comprises 15 residues. In germline, CDR1 is SGHVS, CDR2 FQNEAQ. Trimming cost V 6 bases and J 0 bases, with 15 bases left between them. The CDR3 DNA is TGTGCCAGCAGTTATCCGGGACGCACCTCCTACGAGCAGTACTTC. Amino acids: CASSYPGRTSYEQYF.

The chain combines TRBV5-1 with TRBJ2-7; D not resolved. CDR1 SGHRS and CDR2 YFSETQ come from the germline V gene. CDR3 length: 16 residues. V was shortened by 1 base and J by 2 bases, with 16 bases between the two germline ends. The CDR3: CASSLSPVIVTYEQYF. The DNA of the CDR3 is TGCGCCAGCAGCTTGAGCCCTGTTATTGTCACCTACGAGCAGTACTTC.